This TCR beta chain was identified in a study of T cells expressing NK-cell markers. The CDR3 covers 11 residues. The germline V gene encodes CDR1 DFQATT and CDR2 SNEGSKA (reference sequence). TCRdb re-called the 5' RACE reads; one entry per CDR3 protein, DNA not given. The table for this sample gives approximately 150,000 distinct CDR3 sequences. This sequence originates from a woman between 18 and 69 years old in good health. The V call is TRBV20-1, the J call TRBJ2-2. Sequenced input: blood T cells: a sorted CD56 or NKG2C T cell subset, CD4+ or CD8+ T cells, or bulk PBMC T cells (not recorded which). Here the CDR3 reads CSAGNTGELFF.